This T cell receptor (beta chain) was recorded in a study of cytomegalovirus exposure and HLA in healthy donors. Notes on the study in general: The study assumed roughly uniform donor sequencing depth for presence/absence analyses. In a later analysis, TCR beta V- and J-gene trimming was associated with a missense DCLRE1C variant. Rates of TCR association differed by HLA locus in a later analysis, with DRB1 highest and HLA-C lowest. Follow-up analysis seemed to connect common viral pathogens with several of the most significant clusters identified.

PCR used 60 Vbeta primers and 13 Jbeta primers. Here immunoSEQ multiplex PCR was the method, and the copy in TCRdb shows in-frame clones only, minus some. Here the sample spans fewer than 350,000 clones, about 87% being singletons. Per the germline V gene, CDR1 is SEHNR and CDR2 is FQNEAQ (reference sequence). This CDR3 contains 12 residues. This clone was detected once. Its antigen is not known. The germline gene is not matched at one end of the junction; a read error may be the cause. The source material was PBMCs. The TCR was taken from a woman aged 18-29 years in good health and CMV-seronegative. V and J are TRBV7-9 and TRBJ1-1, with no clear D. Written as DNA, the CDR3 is TGTTCCAGCAGCTTAGGAGGCTTGGAAGCTTTCTTT. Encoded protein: CSSSLGGLEAFF.